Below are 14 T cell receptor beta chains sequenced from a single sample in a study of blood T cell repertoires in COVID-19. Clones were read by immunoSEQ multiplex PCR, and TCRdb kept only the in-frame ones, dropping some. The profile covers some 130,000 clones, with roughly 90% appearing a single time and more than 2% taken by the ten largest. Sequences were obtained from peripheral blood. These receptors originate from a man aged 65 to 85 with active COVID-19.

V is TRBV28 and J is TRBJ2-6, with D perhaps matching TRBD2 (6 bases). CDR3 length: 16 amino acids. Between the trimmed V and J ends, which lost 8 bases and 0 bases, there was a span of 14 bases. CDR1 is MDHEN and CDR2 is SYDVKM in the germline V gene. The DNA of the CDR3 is TGTGCCAGCTCGTCCGGGAGAAGCTCTGGGGCCAACGTCCTGACTTTC. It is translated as CASSSGRSSGANVLTF.

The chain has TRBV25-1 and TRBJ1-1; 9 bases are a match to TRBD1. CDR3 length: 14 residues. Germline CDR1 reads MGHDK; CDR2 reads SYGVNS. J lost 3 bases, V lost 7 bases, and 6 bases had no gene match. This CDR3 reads CASTGQGTHTEAFF. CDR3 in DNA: TGTGCCAGCACTGGACAGGGGACGCACACTGAAGCTTTCTTT.

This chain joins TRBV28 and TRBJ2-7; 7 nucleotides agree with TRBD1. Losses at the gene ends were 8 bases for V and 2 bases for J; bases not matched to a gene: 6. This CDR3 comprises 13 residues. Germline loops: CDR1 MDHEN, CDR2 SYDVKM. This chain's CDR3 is CASGQTGTYEQYF. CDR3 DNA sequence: TGTGCCAGCGGACAGACAGGGACCTACGAGCAGTACTTC.

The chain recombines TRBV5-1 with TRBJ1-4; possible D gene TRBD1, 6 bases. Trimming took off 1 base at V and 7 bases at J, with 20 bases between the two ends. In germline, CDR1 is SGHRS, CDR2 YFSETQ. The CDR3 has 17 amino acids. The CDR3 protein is CASSLQPPRGAGEKLFF. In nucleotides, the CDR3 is TGCGCCAGCAGCTTGCAGCCCCCCCGGGGGGCAGGTGAAAAACTGTTTTTT.

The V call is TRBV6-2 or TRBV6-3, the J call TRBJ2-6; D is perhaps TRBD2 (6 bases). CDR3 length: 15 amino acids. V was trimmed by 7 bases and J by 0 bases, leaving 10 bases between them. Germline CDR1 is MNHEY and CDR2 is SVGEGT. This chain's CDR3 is CASTPGGSGANVLTF. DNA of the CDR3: TGTGCCAGCACCCCCGGGGGCTCTGGGGCCAACGTCCTGACTTTC.

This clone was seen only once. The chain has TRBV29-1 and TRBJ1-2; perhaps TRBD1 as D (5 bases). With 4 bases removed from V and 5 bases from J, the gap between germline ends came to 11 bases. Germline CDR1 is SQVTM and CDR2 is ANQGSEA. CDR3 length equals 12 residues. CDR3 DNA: TGCAGCGTTGGGGAGGGGCGGTATGGCTACACCTTC. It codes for CSVGEGRYGYTF.

The CDR3 is CASSLALAGNNEQFF. In nucleotides, the CDR3 is TGTGCCAGCAGCTTAGCCCTAGCGGGGAACAATGAGCAGTTCTTC. The chain couples TRBV7-9 to TRBJ2-1; the match to TRBD2 covers 9 bases. With 0 bases clipped from V and 5 bases from J, the junction kept 2 bases outside the gene matches. Germline CDR1 is SEHNR and CDR2 is FQNEAQ (reference sequence). The CDR3 sequence is 15 residues long.

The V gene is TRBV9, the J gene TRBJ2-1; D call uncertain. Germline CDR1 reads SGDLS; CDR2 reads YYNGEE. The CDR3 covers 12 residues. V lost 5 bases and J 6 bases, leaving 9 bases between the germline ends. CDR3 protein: CASSLRSNEQFF. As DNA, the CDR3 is TGTGCCAGCAGTCTAAGATCCAATGAGCAGTTCTTC.

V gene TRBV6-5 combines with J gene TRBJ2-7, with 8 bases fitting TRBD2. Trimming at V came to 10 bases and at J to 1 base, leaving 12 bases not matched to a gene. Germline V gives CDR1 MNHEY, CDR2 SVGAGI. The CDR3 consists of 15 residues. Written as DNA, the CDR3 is TGTGCCACCACCCTGTATCTAGCGGGTTCCTACGAGCAGTACTTC. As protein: CATTLYLAGSYEQYF.

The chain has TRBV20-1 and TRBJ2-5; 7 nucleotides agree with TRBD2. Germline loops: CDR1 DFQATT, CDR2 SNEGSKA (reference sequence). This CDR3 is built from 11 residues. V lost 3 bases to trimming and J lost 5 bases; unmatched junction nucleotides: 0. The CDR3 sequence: CSASGRETQYF. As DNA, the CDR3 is TGCAGTGCTAGCGGGAGGGAGACCCAGTACTTC.

This chain's CDR3 is CASSGPGRATYGYTF. CDR3 DNA sequence: TGTGCCAGCAGTGGTCCTGGGAGGGCGACCTATGGCTACACCTTC. The V call is TRBV25-1, the J call TRBJ1-2, with D hard to call. The length of the CDR3 is 15 residues. Germline assignment: CDR1 MGHDK and CDR2 SYGVNS. V lost 4 bases and J lost 4, with 16 bases in between.

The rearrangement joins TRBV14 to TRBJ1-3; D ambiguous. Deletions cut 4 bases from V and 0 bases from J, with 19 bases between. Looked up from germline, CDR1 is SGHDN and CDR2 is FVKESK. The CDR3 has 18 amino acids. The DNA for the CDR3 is TGTGCCAGCAGCCCCCCCCGACACGGATCTCGCTCTGGAAACACCATATATTTT. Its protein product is CASSPPRHGSRSGNTIYF.

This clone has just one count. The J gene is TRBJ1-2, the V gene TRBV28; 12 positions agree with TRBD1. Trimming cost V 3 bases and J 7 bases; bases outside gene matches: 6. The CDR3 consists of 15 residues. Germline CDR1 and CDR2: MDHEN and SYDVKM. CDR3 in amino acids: CASSLGGTGGSGYTF. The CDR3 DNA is TGTGCCAGCAGTTTGGGAGGGACAGGGGGCAGTGGCTACACCTTC.

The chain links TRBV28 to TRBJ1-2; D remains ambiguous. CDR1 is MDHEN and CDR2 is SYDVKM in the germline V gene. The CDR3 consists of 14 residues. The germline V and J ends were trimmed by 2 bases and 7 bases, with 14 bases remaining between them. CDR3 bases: TGTGCCAGCAGTTTAGCGGCAGCTCTCCGTGGCTACACCTTC. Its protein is CASSLAAALRGYTF.